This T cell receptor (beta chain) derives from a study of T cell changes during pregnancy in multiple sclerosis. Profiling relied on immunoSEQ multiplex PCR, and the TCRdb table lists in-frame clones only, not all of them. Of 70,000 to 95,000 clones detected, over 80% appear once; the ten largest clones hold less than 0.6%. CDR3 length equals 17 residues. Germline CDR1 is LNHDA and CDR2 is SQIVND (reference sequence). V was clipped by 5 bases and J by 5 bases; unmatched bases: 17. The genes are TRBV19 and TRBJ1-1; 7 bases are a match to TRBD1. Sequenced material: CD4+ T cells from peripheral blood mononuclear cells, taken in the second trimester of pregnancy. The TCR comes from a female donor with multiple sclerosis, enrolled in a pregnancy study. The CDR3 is CASSPQPRGGRRTEAFF. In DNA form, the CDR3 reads TGTGCCAGTAGTCCGCAACCCCGAGGGGGCCGCAGGACTGAAGCTTTCTTT. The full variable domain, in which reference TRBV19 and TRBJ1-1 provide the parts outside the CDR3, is DGGITQSPKYLFRKEGQNVTLSCEQNLNHDAMYWYRQDPGQGLRLIYYSQIVNDFQKGDIAEGYSVSREKKESFPLTVTSAQKNPTAFYLCASSPQPRGGRRTEAFFGQGTRLTVV.